Following are 24 T cell receptor beta chains from one sample sequenced in a study of shared clonotypes between healthy human individuals. Assay: immunoSEQ multiplex PCR; the TCRdb copy retains only in-frame clones and omits some. The sample carries roughly 2 million clones, approximately 96% recorded once. The material sequenced was naive CD4+ T cells sorted from blood. Subset indicated: CD45RA+ positively selected. The receptor set was obtained from a man in his late teens or twenties in good health.

The rearrangement uses TRBV5-4 and TRBJ1-1; no clear D gene. Germline lookup yields CDR1 SGHNT and CDR2 YYREEE (reference sequence). V lost 4 bases, J lost 5 bases, and 12 bases lay in between. The CDR3 spans 13 residues. The CDR3 is CASSPQVDTEAFF. The CDR3 DNA follows: TGTGCCAGCAGCCCTCAGGTAGATACTGAAGCTTTCTTT.

The chain links TRBV9 to TRBJ2-1; 10 nucleotides line up with TRBD1. Germline CDR1 reads SGDLS; CDR2 reads YYNGEE. The CDR3 has 17 residues. J gave up 5 bases and V 0 bases, and 8 bases lay outside the gene matches. Here the CDR3 reads CASSVAMGQGFNNEQFF. Here the CDR3 DNA reads TGTGCCAGCAGCGTAGCTATGGGACAGGGGTTCAACAATGAGCAGTTCTTC.

This rearrangement joins TRBV5-1 to TRBJ2-3; 7 bases are shared with TRBD2. Germline V gene data show CDR1 as SGHRS and CDR2 as YFSETQ. V trimming: 0 bases; J trimming: 3 bases; junction bases outside the gene matches: 10. This CDR3 contains 17 residues. This chain's CDR3 is CASSLGTRGIATDTQYF. The CDR3 region has the DNA TGCGCCAGCAGCTTGGGGACTAGGGGTATAGCGACAGATACGCAGTATTTT.

The V gene is TRBV7-9, the J gene TRBJ2-2; TRBD2 matches at 11 bases. This CDR3 is built from 15 residues. V lost 5 bases and J lost 4; bases outside the gene matches: 3. Germline CDR1 SEHNR, CDR2 FQNEAQ (reference sequence). Here the CDR3 reads CASSVGLAGTGELFF. In DNA form, the CDR3 reads TGTGCCAGCAGCGTAGGACTAGCGGGCACCGGGGAGCTGTTTTTT.

The chain is built from TRBV6-1 and TRBJ2-2; a weak D match, TRBD1 (6 bases). The CDR3 has 15 amino acids. V was cut by 8 bases and J by 12 bases, with 25 bases left in between. CDR1 is MNHNS, CDR2 SASEGT, per germline. Here the CDR3 reads CASCPGQSKGSKLFF. The CDR3 DNA reads TGTGCCAGCTGCCCTGGACAGAGTAAAGGGTCGAAGCTGTTTTTT.

The chain has TRBV19 and TRBJ1-1; 9 positions agree with TRBD1. In germline, CDR1 is LNHDA, CDR2 SQIVND (reference sequence). The junction had 0 bases not matched to a gene; V was cut back by 3 bases and J by 4 bases. The CDR3 is 13 residues long. CDR3 amino acids: CASSMTGGTEAFF. The CDR3 DNA is TGTGCCAGTAGTATGACAGGGGGCACTGAAGCTTTCTTT. Supplemented by reference TRBV19 and TRBJ1-1, the full variable domain reads DGGITQSPKYLFRKEGQNVTLSCEQNLNHDAMYWYRQDPGQGLRLIYYSQIVNDFQKGDIAEGYSVSREKKESFPLTVTSAQKNPTAFYLCASSMTGGTEAFFGQGTRLTVV.

CDR3 sequence (DNA): TGTGCCAGCAGCCAAGATCCCGGGAGACCCCTCCACTTT. This encodes CASSQDPGRPLHF. This chain links TRBV14 with TRBJ1-6; D gene ambiguous. V was pared by 0 bases and J by 12 bases, with 9 bases between. Per germline, CDR1 SGHDN and CDR2 FVKESK. CDR3 length: 13 residues.

This chain joins TRBV5-5 and TRBJ2-7, with D perhaps TRBD1 or TRBD2 (6 bases each). CDR3 length: 15 residues. The ends were cut back, 0 bases at V and 4 bases at J, with 14 bases in the middle. The germline gives CDR1 SGHKS, CDR2 YYEKEE (reference sequence). CDR3 sequence (DNA): TGTGCCAGCAGCTTGGAATGGGGGGCAATTTACGAGCAGTACTTC. Translating it yields CASSLEWGAIYEQYF.

The rearrangement links TRBV6-1 to TRBJ1-1, with 8 positions matching TRBD1. Unmatched junction bases numbered 11, after V lost 7 bases and J lost 10 bases. The CDR3 has 13 amino acids. In germline, CDR1 is MNHNS, CDR2 SASEGT. The CDR3 is CASILQGGGGAFF. The DNA for the CDR3 is TGTGCCAGCATTCTACAGGGGGGAGGTGGAGCTTTCTTT.

This chain links TRBV20-1 with TRBJ2-7; no clear D gene. V gave up 5 bases and J gave up 5 bases, with 10 bases separating them. CDR3 length equals 11 residues. CDR1 is DFQATT, CDR2 SNEGSKA, per germline (reference sequence). CDR3 DNA: TGCAGTGCTGTTATGGGAAACGAGCAGTACTTC. This encodes CSAVMGNEQYF.

The chain carries TRBV10-3 and TRBJ2-7; a possible D gene is TRBD2 (5 bases). V lost 6 bases and J lost 5, with 17 bases in between. CDR3 length: 14 residues. Germline lookup yields CDR1 ENHRY and CDR2 SYGVKD. The chain's CDR3 is CAIRDPGSPHEQYF. The CDR3 nucleotides read TGTGCCATCAGGGACCCGGGGTCCCCCCACGAGCAGTACTTC.

The chain recombines TRBV30 with TRBJ1-2; no definite D call. V was shortened by 3 bases and J by 2 bases, with 13 bases between the two germline ends. Germline V gene sequence: CDR1 GTSNPN, CDR2 SVGIG (reference sequence). This CDR3 spans 14 amino acids. In DNA, the CDR3 is TGTGCCTGGAGACCCGAATCAGGAAACTATGGCTACACCTTC. It specifies CAWRPESGNYGYTF. The entire variable domain, with the rest obtained from reference TRBV30 and TRBJ1-2, is as follows: SQTIHQWPATLVQPVGSPLSLECTVEGTSNPNLYWYRQAAGRGLQLLFYSVGIGQISSEVPQNLSASRPQDRQFILSSKKLLLSDSGFYLCAWRPESGNYGYTFGSGTRLTVV.

The gene calls are TRBV5-1 and TRBJ2-2, with 9 bases lining up with TRBD2. Germline-derived CDR1 and CDR2 are SGHRS and YFSETQ. The CDR3 extends over 16 amino acids. V lost 4 bases to trimming and J lost 3 bases; unmatched junction nucleotides: 7. The CDR3 DNA follows: TGCGCCAGCAGCCCCCCGGGACTAGCACACACCGGGGAGCTGTTTTTT. Amino acid sequence: CASSPPGLAHTGELFF. Looking up the rest from reference TRBV5-1 and TRBJ2-2 gives the full variable domain: KAGVTQTPRYLIKTRGQQVTLSCSPISGHRSVSWYQQTPGQGLQFLFEYFSETQRNKGNFPGRFSGRQFSNSRSEMNVSTLELGDSALYLCASSPPGLAHTGELFFGEGSRLTVL.

On this clone: Other DNA sequences of this sample code for an identical CDR3. J is TRBJ1-3 and V is TRBV9; D remains unclear. This CDR3 region has 13 residues. V lost 2 bases to trimming and J lost 2 bases, with 5 bases between them. Germline values: CDR1 SGDLS, CDR2 YYNGEE. CDR3 nucleotide sequence: TGTGCCAGCAGCGTTGGTACTGGAAACACCATATATTTT. It yields the protein CASSVGTGNTIYF. The entire variable domain, with the rest obtained from reference TRBV9 and TRBJ1-3, is as follows: DSGVTQTPKHLITATGQRVTLRCSPRSGDLSVYWYQQSLDQGLQFLIQYYNGEERAKGNILERFSAQQFPDLHSELNLSSLELGDSALYFCASSVGTGNTIYFGEGSWLTVV.

Note on this clone: Germline and junction disagree at one end, which may indicate a read error. This chain joins TRBV7-7 and TRBJ2-7, with 10 bases fitting TRBD1. This CDR3 region has 18 residues. The germline V gene encodes CDR1 SSHAT and CDR2 FNYEAQ (reference sequence). CDR3: CASSLEGTGVVLAYEQYF. CDR3 DNA sequence: TGTGCTAGCAGCTTAGAGGGGACAGGGGTGGTACTGGCCTACGAGCAGTACTTC.

The CDR3 nucleotides are TGTGCCAGCAGTAAATACAGGGGATTCTACAATGAGCAGTTCTTC. This codes for CASSKYRGFYNEQFF. The chain has TRBV6-6 and TRBJ2-1, with 7 bases that match TRBD1. The CDR3 covers 15 residues. Trimming at V came to 5 bases and at J to 3 bases, leaving 7 bases not matched to a gene. The germline V gene has CDR1 MNHNY and CDR2 SVGAGI (reference sequence).

As for this clone: The same CDR3 also results from other DNA sequences found in this sample. The chain combines TRBV5-1 with TRBJ2-7, with a tentative D call TRBD1 (6 bases). Germline CDR1 SGHRS, CDR2 YFSETQ. V was clipped by 0 bases and J by 2 bases, with 9 bases between them. CDR3 length: 14 residues. The CDR3 bases are TGCGCCAGCAGCTTGGTAGGACAGACCTACGAGCAGTACTTC. This gives the protein CASSLVGQTYEQYF.

The J gene is TRBJ1-6, the V gene TRBV27; TRBD1 might be the D (5 bases). V was shortened by 5 bases and J by 5 bases, with 13 bases between the two germline ends. Germline V gives CDR1 MNHEY, CDR2 SMNVEV (reference sequence). CDR3 length: 15 amino acids. This CDR3 reads CASSHDSLDNSPLHF. Written as DNA, the CDR3 is TGTGCCAGCAGTCACGACAGCTTAGATAATTCACCCCTCCACTTT.

This clone was seen just once. The J gene is TRBJ1-2, the V gene TRBV19; perhaps TRBD1 as D (5 bases). Per germline, CDR1 LNHDA and CDR2 SQIVND (reference sequence). This CDR3 has 13 amino acids. Trimming removed 10 bases at V and 2 bases at J, with 14 bases between. CDR3 DNA sequence: TGTGCCACCTCCTACAGGAAGAACTATGGCTACACCTTC. Its translation: CATSYRKNYGYTF.

In DNA, the CDR3 is TGTGCCAGCAGCTTCCTAGAGAACACCGGGGAGCTGTTTTTT. This codes for CASSFLENTGELFF. The genes are TRBV5-6 and TRBJ2-2; D uncertain. The CDR3 is 14 amino acids. Deletions cut 2 bases from V and 1 base from J, with 6 bases between. Germline loops: CDR1 SGHDT, CDR2 YYEEEE.

The chain is built from TRBV19 and TRBJ2-1; 8 nucleotides align to TRBD2. This CDR3 has 13 residues. Trimming at V came to 4 bases and at J to 8 bases, leaving 4 bases not matched to a gene. The germline V gene has CDR1 LNHDA and CDR2 SQIVND (reference sequence). The CDR3 region has the DNA TGTGCCAGTAGTACGATTAGCGGGGATGAGCAGTTCTTC. It specifies CASSTISGDEQFF.

This chain links TRBV28 with TRBJ1-1; 8 nucleotides agree with TRBD1. The CDR3 spans 16 residues. The ends lost 2 bases at V and 6 bases at J; junction bases unmatched: 11. Per the germline V gene, CDR1 is MDHEN and CDR2 is SYDVKM. The CDR3 here is CASSLTQQGARAEAFF. The CDR3 nucleotides are TGTGCCAGCAGTTTAACCCAGCAGGGGGCGAGGGCTGAAGCTTTCTTT.

The rearrangement uses TRBV7-2 and TRBJ1-2; D perhaps matches TRBD1 (6 bases). CDR1 SGHTA and CDR2 FQGNSA come from the germline V gene. Trimming left V 2 bases short and J 2 bases short, with 15 bases between. The CDR3 consists of 16 residues. The CDR3 nucleotides are TGTGCCAGCAGCTTACGGGGGGCGCGTTTGAACTATGGCTACACCTTC. Translated: CASSLRGARLNYGYTF.

The rearrangement links TRBV30 to TRBJ1-2; 8 positions agree with TRBD1. This CDR3 has 15 amino acids. With 3 bases clipped from V and 3 bases from J, the junction kept 9 bases outside the gene matches. CDR1 and CDR2 (germline): GTSNPN, SVGIG (reference sequence). CDR3 bases: TGTGCCTGGAGACGACAGGGGCGTGCTGACTATGGCTACACCTTC. This sequence encodes CAWRRQGRADYGYTF.